This is a list of T cell receptor beta chains from one sample in a study of beta chain features in type 1 diabetes. The data were produced by immunoSEQ multiplex PCR, yet TCRdb's version contains in-frame clones alone and is incomplete. The sample has more than 150,000 clones, about 13% seen once. Sequenced: central memory CD4+ T cells from blood. The source is a woman aged 18-35 years in good health. CDR3s include the opening cysteine and the closing phenylalanine or tryptophan. Fields, in order: D gene, J gene, CDR3 length, clone size, V gene, CDR3 DNA, CDR3 protein. A D gene is named only where the DNA matches it firmly. Clone size is not always given. Where it is, it says once, few, many or a class for expanded clones.

TRBD1	TRBJ1-2	15	NA	TRBV29-1	TGCAGCGTTGAAGAGGGGGACAGGGCGGGCTATGGCTACACCTTC	CSVEEGDRAGYGYTF
NA	TRBJ2-6	14	few	TRBV4-2	TGTGCCAGCAGCCACTCCTCTGGGGCCAACGTCCTGACTTTC	CASSHSSGANVLTF
NA	TRBJ2-5	14	NA	TRBV7-7	TGTGCCAGCAGCTTAAACTTGCTTGAAGAGACCCAGTACTTC	CASSLNLLEETQYF
NA	TRBJ1-1	15	few	TRBV11-2	TGTGCCAGCAGCTTAGTCCAGGGGTCGAACACTGAAGCTTTCTTT	CASSLVQGSNTEAFF
TRBD2	TRBJ2-1	14	few	TRBV6-5	TGTGCCAGCAGACTGGGACTAGACTACAATGAGCAGTTCTTC	CASRLGLDYNEQFF
TRBD2	TRBJ2-3	16	NA	TRBV15	TGTGCCACCAGCTCAATCCTAGCGGGAGTCGGAGATACGCAGTATTTT	CATSSILAGVGDTQYF
TRBD2	TRBJ2-1	13	NA	TRBV7-2	TGTGCCAGCAGCTTAGCCCAGCGGGAGAATTGGGTCTTC	CASSLAQRENWVF
NA	TRBJ2-3	14	NA	TRBV5-4	TGTGCCAGCAGCTTGGTACACGGAGAGAATACGCAGTATTTT	CASSLVHGENTQYF
NA	TRBJ2-5	13	few	TRBV7-2	TGTGCCAGCAGCTCCATGAGCTTGGAGACCCAGTACTTC	CASSSMSLETQYF
NA	TRBJ2-7	17	NA	TRBV18	TGTGCCAGCTCACCGATCACCGGGGGTGGCACCGATTACGAGCAGTACTTC	CASSPITGGGTDYEQYF
NA	TRBJ1-2	14	few	TRBV28	TGTGCCAGCACCCCGACAGGATATAACTATGGCTACACCTTC	CASTPTGYNYGYTF
TRBD1	TRBJ2-3	11	NA	TRBV29-1	TGCAGCCACACAGGGGCAGATACGCAGTATTTT	CSHTGADTQYF
NA	TRBJ2-5	13	NA	TRBV7-6	TGTGCCAGCAGCTTAGCCTACCAAGAGACCCAGTACTTC	CASSLAYQETQYF
NA	TRBJ2-1	11	NA	TRBV28	TGTGCCAGCTACTCCCAGGGATGGCAGTTCTTC	CASYSQGWQFF
TRBD1	TRBJ2-5	14	few	TRBV28	TGTGCCAGCAGTTCCGGGACAGGGGGCGAGACCCAGTACTTC	CASSSGTGGETQYF
TRBD2	TRBJ2-5	14	few	TRBV5-6	TGTGCCAGCAGTTGGACTAGCGGGGCGGAGACCCAGTACTTC	CASSWTSGAETQYF
TRBD2	TRBJ2-1	16	many	TRBV9	TGTGCCAGCAGCGTCCGAGGACTAGCGGGAGCGGGTGAGCAGTTCTTC	CASSVRGLAGAGEQFF
NA	TRBJ2-5	14	few	TRBV4-2	TGTGCCAGCAGCCACGGGGGGCGGGAAGAGACCCAGTACTTC	CASSHGGREETQYF